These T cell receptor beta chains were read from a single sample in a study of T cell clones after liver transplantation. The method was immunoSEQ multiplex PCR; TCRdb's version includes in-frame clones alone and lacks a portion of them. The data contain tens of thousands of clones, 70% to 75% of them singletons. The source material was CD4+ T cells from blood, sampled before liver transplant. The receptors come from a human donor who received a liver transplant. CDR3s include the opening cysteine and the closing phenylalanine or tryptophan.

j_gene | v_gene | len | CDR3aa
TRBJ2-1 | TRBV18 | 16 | CASSPRTGISYNEQFF
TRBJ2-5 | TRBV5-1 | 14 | CASSPDSTQETQYF
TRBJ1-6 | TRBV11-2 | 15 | CASSRGRVGNSPLHF
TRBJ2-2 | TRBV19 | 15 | CASSTQQGAAGELFF
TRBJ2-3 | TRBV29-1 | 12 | CSVPFPYDTQYF
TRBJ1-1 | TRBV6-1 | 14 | CASSEPGHRAGAFF
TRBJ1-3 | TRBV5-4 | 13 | CASSFEPGNTIYF
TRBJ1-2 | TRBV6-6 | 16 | CASSYDYNGANYGYTF
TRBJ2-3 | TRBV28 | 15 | CASSEQGASPDTQYF
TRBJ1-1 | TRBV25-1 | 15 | CASSEGGRLNTEAFF
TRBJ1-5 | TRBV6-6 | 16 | CASRPTSTGGNQPQHF
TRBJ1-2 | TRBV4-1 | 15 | CASAYAGGNNYGYTF
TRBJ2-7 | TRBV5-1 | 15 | CASSLVGTGGYEQYF
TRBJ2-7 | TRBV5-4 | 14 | CASSWGQGEYEQYF
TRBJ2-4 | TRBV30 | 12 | CAWATGGDIQYF
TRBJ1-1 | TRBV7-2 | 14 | CASSLRQGGTEAFF
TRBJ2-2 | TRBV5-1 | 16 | CASSRNAGGNTGELFF
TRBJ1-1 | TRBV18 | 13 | CASSPRGDTEAFF
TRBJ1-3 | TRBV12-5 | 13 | CASGYGAGNTIYF
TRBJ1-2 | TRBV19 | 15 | CASSSSGQGVNGYTF
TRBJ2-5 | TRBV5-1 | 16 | CASSLTPTGGGETQYF
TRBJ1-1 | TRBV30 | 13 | CAWSTLGGTEAFF